This is a list of T cell receptor beta chains from one sample in a study of CD4+ T cells in melanoma. Clones were sequenced by immunoSEQ multiplex PCR, and TCRdb holds only the in-frame ones, with some missing. The repertoire has over 130,000 clones, 92% of them found once; the top ten carry less than 2%. The receptors originated from a human donor with melanoma. CDR3s include the opening cysteine and the closing phenylalanine or tryptophan. Clone size, where shown, is once, few, many, or a class for clones that have expanded.

j_call	clone_size	v_call	cdr3_aa
TRBJ1-1	.	TRBV7-3	CASSLSWNTEAFF
TRBJ1-1	.	TRBV27	CASSKGTVMNTEAFF
TRBJ2-7	once	TRBV6-5	CASSYSYGGPYEQYF
TRBJ2-7	.	TRBV4-2	CASSPHATYEQYF
TRBJ1-1	.	TRBV29-1	CSSRGSNTEAFF
TRBJ1-1	.	TRBV11-2	CASSLTGTGYTEAFF
TRBJ2-7	once	TRBV5-1	CASSTRGLAGHEQYF
TRBJ1-1	.	TRBV5-5	CASRQQGSTENTEAFF
TRBJ2-7	once	TRBV29-1	CSVEDSGSYEQYF
TRBJ1-6	.	TRBV6-5	CASSYPTDPPGPLHF
TRBJ1-6	few	TRBV14	CASSTRGASSPLHF
TRBJ2-7	.	TRBV5-3	CARSLLHPLVDRGKNHEQYF